The clone carrying this TCR beta chain appeared once. TCR beta CDR3 region amplification was performed from RNA transcripts. RT-PCR in the first round (using the HTBI primer set) targeted the TCR CDR3. Via MiXCR, TCRdb re-called the multiplex PCR reads, giving one row per CDR3 protein. This sample has 300,000 to 400,000 distinct CDR3 sequences, with 21% found just once. This entry comes from a study of T cells in Graves' hyperthyroidism and ophthalmopathy. No progression to ophthalmopathy during 18 months of follow-up defined stable disease. The source of the PBMCs was around 9 ml of fresh peripheral blood. This CDR3 contains 11 residues. Germline V gene data show CDR1 as GTSNPN and CDR2 as SVGIG (reference sequence). The ends lost 3 bases at V and 5 bases at J; junction bases unmatched: 0.

The gene calls are TRBV30 and TRBJ1-2, with 7 positions matching TRBD1. The sequenced sample was blood. This sequence was found in a woman aged 45-65 years with Graves' hyperthyroidism. CDR3: CAWRQGYGYTF. The CDR3 DNA follows: TGTGCCTGGAGACAGGGGTATGGCTACACCTTC. Using reference TRBV30 and TRBJ1-2 for the parts outside the CDR3, the full variable domain is SQTIHQWPATLVQPVGSPLSLECTVEGTSNPNLYWYRQAAGRGLQLLFYSVGIGQISSEVPQNLSASRPQDRQFILSSKKLLLSDSGFYLCAWRQGYGYTFGSGTRLTVV.